These T cell receptor beta chains were read from a single sample in a study of identical twins. TCRdb ran MiXCR on the 5' RACE reads and lists one entry per CDR3 protein. The sample lists 1.5 million to 2 million distinct CDR3 sequences; under 35% were seen once. The sequencing input was cord blood. The receptor source for this set is a newborn girl in good health. The CDR3 runs from the conserved cysteine through the conserved F or W. Fields, in order: J gene, clone size, V gene, D gene, CDR3 DNA, CDR3 protein. A D gene is named only where the DNA matches it firmly. The size field is filled for only some rows; it gives once, few, many or a size class.

>TRBJ2-1|NA|TRBV20-1|TRBD1
TGCAGTGCTACGGGACAGACAATTGAGCAGTTCTTC
CSATGQTIEQFF
>TRBJ2-1|NA|TRBV10-2|NA
TGCGCCAGCAGTGAGTCGAGAAGGGTGAATGAGCAGTTCTTC
CASSESRRVNEQFF
>TRBJ2-7|few|TRBV28|NA
TGTGCCAGCAGTTTACATACCCCCCCCTACGAGCAGTACTTC
CASSLHTPPYEQYF
>TRBJ2-2|few|TRBV2|NA
TGTGCCAGCAGTGAAGGGCGGGGGAACACCGGGGAGCTGTTTTTT
CASSEGRGNTGELFF
>TRBJ2-1|NA|TRBV5-6|NA
TGTGCCAGCAGCTTGTTCTCCCAGGGTGGGTACAATGAGCAGTTCTTC
CASSLFSQGGYNEQFF
>TRBJ2-7|NA|TRBV12-3/TRBV12-4|TRBD2
TGTGCCAGCAGTCCGGCCGCTAGCGGGTATGAGCAGTACTTC
CASSPAASGYEQYF
>TRBJ2-7|NA|TRBV20-1|NA
TGCAGTGCTAGAGATCGCAAATCCTACGAGCGGTACTTC
CSARDRKSYERYF
>TRBJ2-1|many|TRBV3-1|TRBD2
TGTGCCAGCAGCCAAGAACTAGCGGCCTACAATGAGCAGTTCTTC
CASSQELAAYNEQFF
>TRBJ2-7|few|TRBV2|TRBD1
TGTGCCAGCCTCTGGGACAGGGCTGGGGTTGGTGCGTACTTC
CASLWDRAGVGAYF
>TRBJ2-1|NA|TRBV3-1|NA
TGTGCCAGCAGCCCCGTCGGGCTTAGCGGAAACAATGAGCAGTTCTTC
CASSPVGLSGNNEQFF
>TRBJ2-1|few|TRBV6-1|NA
TGTGCCAGCAGTGAGAGTAGCGCCTCCTACAATGAGCAGTTCTTC
CASSESSASYNEQFF
>TRBJ2-7|few|TRBV7-2|NA
TGTGCCAGCAGCTTAGTTCCTCCCTGGAGACTCGAATACGAGCAGTACTTC
CASSLVPPWRLEYEQYF
>TRBJ2-1|once|TRBV10-1|TRBD2
TGCGCCAGCGGTGAGGAGCGGGAGCGCTACAATGAGCAGTTCTTC
CASGEERERYNEQFF
>TRBJ1-1|NA|TRBV12-3/TRBV12-4|NA
TGTGCCAGCAGTTACAGGGTTAGTGAAGCTTTCTTT
CASSYRVSEAFF
>TRBJ2-7|NA|TRBV5-1|NA
TGCGCCAGCAGCTTCGAACAGGGTCCGTACGAGCAGTACTTC
CASSFEQGPYEQYF
>TRBJ2-4|many|TRBV12-3/TRBV12-4|NA
TGTGCCAGCACCAAAATCGTCCCCAACCGACACATTCAGTACTTC
CASTKIVPNRHIQYF
>TRBJ2-5|NA|TRBV5-1|TRBD2
TGCGCCAGCAGCTTCGGGACTACCCTGGGGCAAGAGACCCAGTACTTC
CASSFGTTLGQETQYF
>TRBJ1-6|few|TRBV28|TRBD1
TGTGCCTCCCTCGACAGGGCCTCCAATTCACCCCTCCACTTT
CASLDRASNSPLHF
>TRBJ2-2|NA|TRBV5-1|TRBD1
TGCGCCAGCAGCGCTGACAGGGCACGGGAGCTGTTTTTT
CASSADRARELFF
>TRBJ2-2|NA|TRBV6-5|NA
TGTGCCAGCAGTTCGCAGGGCTTCCCGAACACCGGGGAGCTGTTTTTT
CASSSQGFPNTGELFF
>TRBJ2-1|NA|TRBV6-2/TRBV6-3|NA
TGTGCCAGCAGTTCCTTTTATGGGCGGAATGAGCAGTTCTTC
CASSSFYGRNEQFF
>TRBJ2-2|once|TRBV4-1|TRBD2
TGCGCCAGCAGCCAAGTTACGCGGGGGGGGCCCGGGGAGCTGTTTTTT
CASSQVTRGGPGELFF
>TRBJ2-7|NA|TRBV4-2|NA
TGTGCCAGCAGCCCAACGTCCAGCGTTATCTACGAGCAGTACTTC
CASSPTSSVIYEQYF
>TRBJ2-3|NA|TRBV7-8|TRBD1
TGTGCCAGCAGCTTAGCTGGGACAGGGATTCTCGCAGATACGCAGTATTTT
CASSLAGTGILADTQYF
>TRBJ2-2|NA|TRBV30|TRBD1
TGTGCCCGGACCGGGACAGCGAACACCGGGGAGCTGTTTTTT
CARTGTANTGELFF
>TRBJ1-1|NA|TRBV16|TRBD1
TGTGCCAGCAGCCAATCCAACAGGGGCACTGAAGCTTTCTTT
CASSQSNRGTEAFF
>TRBJ1-2|many|TRBV5-1|NA
TGCGCCAGCAGCTCCGGGTCTTACTATGGCTACACCTTC
CASSSGSYYGYTF
>TRBJ2-7|once|TRBV30|NA
TGTGCCTGGACAGGCCCGTACGAGCAGTACTTC
CAWTGPYEQYF
>TRBJ2-5|few|TRBV3-1|TRBD2
TGTGCCAGCAGCCAACTTTCGGCTAGCGGGAGGAAGACCCAGTACTTC
CASSQLSASGRKTQYF
>TRBJ1-1|NA|TRBV11-3|NA
TGTGCCTGCGGCCGAGGACATATGAACACTGAAGCTTTCTTT
CACGRGHMNTEAFF
>TRBJ2-3|NA|TRBV3-1|TRBD2
TGTGCCAGCAGCCAGTCCGGGACTAGCGGATCTACAGATACGCAGTATTTT
CASSQSGTSGSTDTQYF
>TRBJ2-7|NA|TRBV20-1|TRBD2
TGCAGTGCCGCATCGACTAGCGGAGCTAGCTACGAGCAGTACTTC
CSAASTSGASYEQYF
>TRBJ2-7|few|TRBV4-2|TRBD2
TGTGCCAGCAGCCACCCCATAGGCGGGAGGGGATTTTACGAGCAGTACTTC
CASSHPIGGRGFYEQYF
>TRBJ2-5|few|TRBV20-1|NA
TGCAGTGCTAGGCGACTAGGCCAAGAGACCCAGTACTTC
CSARRLGQETQYF
>TRBJ1-1|NA|TRBV20-1|NA
TGCAGTGCTAGAAAGGGAGCGACGAACACTGAAGCTTTCTTT
CSARKGATNTEAFF
>TRBJ1-6|few|TRBV6-1|NA
TGTGCCAGCAGTGAATCGGGGACCAGGAATTCACCCCTCCACTTT
CASSESGTRNSPLHF
>TRBJ2-1|NA|TRBV18|NA
TGTGCCAGCTCAGTGTACGGGGGCTCCTACAATGAGCAGTTCTTC
CASSVYGGSYNEQFF
>TRBJ2-7|few|TRBV30|TRBD1
TGTGCCTGGAGTGTAGTGGGACAGGGAGTAAACGAGCAGTACTTC
CAWSVVGQGVNEQYF
>TRBJ1-2|few|TRBV12-3/TRBV12-4|TRBD1
TGTGCCAGCAGTTTAACCCCGGACAGGGACTATGGCTACACCTTC
CASSLTPDRDYGYTF
>TRBJ2-5|once|TRBV28|NA
TGTGCCAGCACCCCGGGACATGAGCAGTACTTC
CASTPGHEQYF
>TRBJ2-5|NA|TRBV7-2|NA
TGTGCCAGCAGCTTAGCTACTGGCAATGAGCAGTACTTC
CASSLATGNEQYF
>TRBJ1-2|few|TRBV6-6|NA
TGTGCCAGCAGTTACTTAGGACAGACCTCTAACTATGGCTACACCTTC
CASSYLGQTSNYGYTF
>TRBJ2-7|NA|TRBV10-3|NA
TGTGCCATCAGTGAGTGGGGATTTACCTACGAGCAGTACTTC
CAISEWGFTYEQYF
>TRBJ2-2|NA|TRBV5-1|TRBD2
TGCGCCAGCAGCTTGAGGGCAAGCGGGAGTGTCACCGGGGAGCTGTTTTTT
CASSLRASGSVTGELFF
>TRBJ2-1|NA|TRBV5-1|NA
TGCGCCAGCAGCTTGGTAGTAGACTCCTACAATGAGCAGTTCTTC
CASSLVVDSYNEQFF
>TRBJ2-1|few|TRBV3-1|NA
TGTGCCAGCAGCCACCCCAGGCGGTTGGGGGAGCAGTTCTTC
CASSHPRRLGEQFF
>TRBJ1-2|few|TRBV11-2|NA
TGTGCCAGCAGCTTATTGACCCATCCTAACTATGGCTACACCTTC
CASSLLTHPNYGYTF
>TRBJ2-1|few|TRBV6-5|NA
TGTGCCAGCAGTTACTCAGGGGGCGGGGGACCGCTCCGGAATGAGCAGTTCTTC
CASSYSGGGGPLRNEQFF
>TRBJ2-3|few|TRBV6-2/TRBV6-3|NA
TGTGCCAGCGACAACACAGATACGCAGTATTTT
CASDNTDTQYF
>TRBJ2-3|few|TRBV6-4|TRBD2
TGTGCCAGCAGTGACTCCGGGAGGATTGGAGATACGCAGTATTTT
CASSDSGRIGDTQYF
>TRBJ2-7|many|TRBV4-1|NA
TGCGCCAGCAGCCAAGTGGCGGGAACCTACGAGCAGTACTTC
CASSQVAGTYEQYF
>TRBJ1-3|NA|TRBV12-3/TRBV12-4|NA
TGTGCCAGCAGACTGCAGTCGGGAAACACCATATATTTT
CASRLQSGNTIYF
>TRBJ2-3|few|TRBV24-1|NA
TGTGCCACCAGTGGCAGGGGGGCAGATACGCAGTATTTT
CATSGRGADTQYF